The 18 T cell receptor beta chains below were found in one sample sequenced in a study of blood T cell repertoires in COVID-19 (TCRdb year 2020). Libraries were prepared through the immunoSEQ multiplex PCR assay. TCRdb holds this immuneACCESS table with in-frame rearrangements only. Some clones are missing; in checked studies, unresolved V genes explain under half, and the rest has no known cause. Within this sample are 250,000 to 350,000 clones, with approximately 88% of them counted one time only. 0.94% of the sample is in the top ten clones. The specimen sequenced was peripheral blood. The receptor source for this set is a woman aged 35 to 49 who had recovered from COVID-19.

The J gene is TRBJ2-5, the V gene TRBV3-1 (or the pseudogene TRBV3-2); 9 nucleotides agree with TRBD1. Germline lookup yields CDR1 LGHDT and CDR2 YNNKEL (reference sequence). With V trimmed by 10 bases and J by 3 bases, 6 bases remained unmatched. The CDR3 has 13 residues. The CDR3 sequence: CATAGQGKETQYF. Here the CDR3 DNA reads TGTGCCACAGCCGGACAGGGGAAAGAGACCCAGTACTTC.

The chain has TRBV24-1 and TRBJ2-6, with TRBD1 as a possible D gene (5 bases). Germline-derived CDR1 and CDR2 are KGHDR and SFDVKD. Trimming removed 5 bases at V and 4 bases at J, with 14 bases between. CDR3 length equals 16 residues. CDR3 bases: TGTGCCACCAGTGGCGCGGACATCTCGGGGGCCAACGTCCTGACTTTC. Encoded protein: CATSGADISGANVLTF.

The V gene is TRBV10-3, the J gene TRBJ2-7, with D possibly TRBD2 on 6 matching bases. The V gene lost 6 bases and the J gene lost 3 bases, with 15 bases spanning the gap. This CDR3 has 14 amino acids. Germline V gene sequence: CDR1 ENHRY, CDR2 SYGVKD. CDR3 sequence: CAIRRIADNYEQYF. The DNA of the CDR3 is TGTGCCATCAGGAGAATAGCGGACAACTACGAGCAGTACTTC.

CDR3 amino acids: CASSLSSGMFSGELFF. The DNA of the CDR3 is TGTGCCAGTAGTCTGTCTAGCGGGATGTTTTCCGGGGAGCTGTTTTTT. V and J are TRBV19 and TRBJ2-2, with 9 bases that match TRBD2. This CDR3 comprises 16 residues. V was pared by 5 bases and J by 6 bases, with 10 bases of the junction left unmatched. Germline V gene lookup returns CDR1 LNHDA and CDR2 SQIVND (reference sequence).

The chain combines TRBV29-1 with TRBJ2-5, with TRBD2 matching over 11 bases. CDR1 is SQVTM and CDR2 is ANQGSEA in the germline V gene. This CDR3 is 15 amino acids long. V lost 4 bases and J lost 5; bases outside the gene matches: 9. The CDR3 nucleotides are TGCAGCGTTGGGACTAGCGGGCGTACCGGGGAGACCCAGTACTTC. Translated: CSVGTSGRTGETQYF. Looking up the rest from reference TRBV29-1 and TRBJ2-5 gives the full variable domain: SAVISQKPSRDICQRGTSLTIQCQVDSQVTMMFWYRQQPGQSLTLIATANQGSEATYESGFVIDKFPISRPNLTFSTLTVSNMSPEDSSIYLCSVGTSGRTGETQYFGPGTRLLVL.

The gene calls are TRBV7-8 and TRBJ1-4; D possibly corresponds to TRBD1 (5 bases). Trimming left V 0 bases short and J 8 bases short, with 7 bases between. Germline assignment: CDR1 SGHVS and CDR2 FQNEAQ. CDR3 length equals 13 residues. DNA for the CDR3: TGTGCCAGCAGCTTAGCGACAGTCGAAAAACTGTTTTTT. This gives the protein CASSLATVEKLFF.

The rearrangement joins TRBV7-2 to TRBJ1-2; 9 bases match TRBD1. Germline loops: CDR1 SGHTA, CDR2 FQGNSA. The V and J ends lost 5 bases and 7 bases, in that order; junction bases with no gene match: 11. The CDR3 length is 15 residues. The CDR3 nucleotides read TGTGCCAGCAGCCCATACCTACAGGGGGCGCTTGGCTACACCTTC. Protein sequence: CASSPYLQGALGYTF.

This rearrangement joins TRBV5-1 to TRBJ1-3; no clear D gene. Deletions cut 3 bases from V and 0 bases from J, with 10 bases between. The CDR3 covers 15 residues. Germline V gene sequence: CDR1 SGHRS, CDR2 YFSETQ. The CDR3 DNA is TGCGCCAGCAGCTCTGACGGGAGCTCTGGAAACACCATATATTTT. Protein sequence: CASSSDGSSGNTIYF.

This chain connects TRBV11-2 to TRBJ2-7; tentative D call: TRBD1 (6 bases). V was cut by 4 bases and J by 0 bases, with 7 bases left in between. The CDR3 has 13 residues. Germline V lookup: CDR1 SGHAT, CDR2 FQNNGV. CDR3 sequence: CASSSDSSYEQYF. The CDR3 DNA reads TGTGCCAGCAGCTCGGACAGCTCCTACGAGCAGTACTTC.

This rearrangement joins TRBV30 to TRBJ1-3, with 7 bases lining up with TRBD1. With 6 bases clipped from V and 0 bases from J, the junction kept 5 bases outside the gene matches. Germline V lookup: CDR1 GTSNPN, CDR2 SVGIG (reference sequence). The CDR3 contains 14 residues. In DNA form, the CDR3 reads TGTGCCTGTCGACAGGGCAGCTCTGGAAACACCATATATTTT. Translated: CACRQGSSGNTIYF. Full variable domain (missing parts from reference TRBV30 and TRBJ1-3): SQTIHQWPATLVQPVGSPLSLECTVEGTSNPNLYWYRQAAGRGLQLLFYSVGIGQISSEVPQNLSASRPQDRQFILSSKKLLLSDSGFYLCACRQGSSGNTIYFGEGSWLTVV.

The chain has TRBV3-1 (or the pseudogene TRBV3-2) and TRBJ2-2; D perhaps matches TRBD2 (5 bases). The V end was cut by 7 bases, the J end by 4 bases, with 13 bases between. This CDR3 is 14 amino acids long. From germline, CDR1 is LGHDT and CDR2 YNNKEL (reference sequence). In nucleotides, the CDR3 is TGTGCCAGCAACGGAGGTTCCGGCACCGGGGAGCTGTTTTTT. Translation gives CASNGGSGTGELFF.

V and J are TRBV18 and TRBJ2-7; 8 nucleotides line up with TRBD1. CDR3 length: 17 residues. The trim removed 6 bases at V and 2 bases at J, leaving 15 bases unmatched. Germline loops: CDR1 KGHSH, CDR2 LQKENI. CDR3 loop: CASSPEFWTGPPYEQYF. CDR3 coding DNA: TGTGCCAGCTCCCCCGAGTTTTGGACAGGGCCCCCCTACGAGCAGTACTTC.

This sequence joins TRBV6-2 or TRBV6-3 and TRBJ2-1; no firm D call. The CDR3 runs 13 residues. The germline V gene encodes CDR1 MNHEY and CDR2 SVGEGT. Trimming took 2 bases from V and 10 from J, leaving 12 bases between them. CDR3 DNA: TGTGCCAGCAGTTACCAATTGGCCCCCGAGCAGTTCTTC. Its protein product is CASSYQLAPEQFF.

V and J are TRBV30 and TRBJ1-1; no reliable D call. CDR3 length equals 13 residues. Between the trimmed V and J ends, which lost 1 base and 2 bases, there was a span of 8 bases. Germline CDR1 reads GTSNPN; CDR2 reads SVGIG (reference sequence). The CDR3 DNA reads as TGTGCCTGGAGTGGCGGGTACAACACTGAAGCTTTCTTT. It encodes CAWSGGYNTEAFF.

V is TRBV28 and J is TRBJ1-5, with D tentatively TRBD1 (6 bases). Trimming pared 1 base from V and 7 bases from J, leaving 17 bases between. From germline, CDR1 is MDHEN and CDR2 SYDVKM. This CDR3 is built from 16 residues. The CDR3 loop reads CASSLLDSQVGQPQHF. CDR3 DNA sequence: TGTGCCAGCAGTTTATTGGACAGTCAAGTGGGACAGCCCCAGCATTTT.

The chain couples TRBV2 to TRBJ2-1; weak D call: TRBD2 (5 bases). The germline V gene has CDR1 SNHLY and CDR2 FYNNEI. This CDR3 comprises 14 residues. Trimming left V 7 bases short and J 6 bases short, with 16 bases between. The CDR3 sequence: CASIRGLDGNEQFF. The CDR3 DNA reads as TGTGCCAGCATCCGGGGTCTAGACGGCAATGAGCAGTTCTTC.

The chain uses TRBV24-1 and TRBJ2-4, with a tentative D call TRBD1 (8 bases). The CDR3 is made up of 14 amino acids. CDR1 is KGHDR, CDR2 SFDVKD, per germline. V lost 4 bases, J lost 9 bases, and 15 bases lay in between. CDR3 bases: TGTGCCACCAGTGAGGACACAGGGGGGGCCATTCAGTACTTC. Translating gives CATSEDTGGAIQYF.

This chain joins TRBV9 and TRBJ2-3; maybe TRBD2 (5 bases). In germline, CDR1 is SGDLS, CDR2 YYNGEE. Trimming shortened V by 4 bases and J by 3 bases, and 12 bases separated the two germline ends. The CDR3 spans 14 residues. The CDR3 protein is CASSPRTGTDTQYF. In nucleotides, the CDR3 is TGTGCCAGCAGCCCGAGGACGGGAACAGATACGCAGTATTTT.